What follows are 3 T cell receptor beta chains derived from one specimen sequenced in a study of blood T cell repertoires in COVID-19 (TCRdb year 2020). Library preparation used the immunoSEQ multiplex PCR assay. The table was pulled from immuneACCESS by TCRdb, which kept in-frame rearrangements only. Such tables lose some clones; where checked, under half of the loss comes from unresolved V genes, and the rest has no known cause. The sample table shows more than 150,000 clones, and over 70% are seen once. 13% to 15% of the sample is in the top ten clones. Specimen: PBMCs or T cells enriched from blood (not recorded which). The receptors here all came from a man between 60 and 70 years old who had been exposed to COVID-19.

This chain links TRBV7-2 with TRBJ1-2; D gene unclear. V was cut by 4 bases and J by 4 bases, with 13 bases left in between. The length of the CDR3 is 14 residues. Per the germline V gene, CDR1 is SGHTA and CDR2 is FQGNSA. The CDR3 loop is CASSSYQAGYGYTF. The CDR3 coding sequence is TGTGCCAGCAGCTCATATCAGGCGGGCTATGGCTACACCTTC.

The chain uses TRBV19 and TRBJ2-6; the D is unclear. There are 16 residues in the CDR3. V lost 3 bases, J lost 0 bases, and 9 bases lay in between. CDR1 LNHDA and CDR2 SQIVND come from the germline V gene (reference sequence). The CDR3 region is CASSISSGSGANVLTF. The CDR3, as DNA: TGTGCCAGTAGTATCTCCTCGGGCTCTGGGGCCAACGTCCTGACTTTC.

The CDR3 protein is CASSFFRRALNEQFF. Here the CDR3 DNA reads TGTGCCAGCAGCTTTTTCAGGAGGGCCCTCAATGAGCAGTTCTTC. The chain has TRBV7-2 and TRBJ2-1, with a possible D match to TRBD2 (6 bases). The CDR3 totals 15 residues. The germline V gene has CDR1 SGHTA and CDR2 FQGNSA. Trimming pared 3 bases from V and 6 bases from J, leaving 15 bases between.